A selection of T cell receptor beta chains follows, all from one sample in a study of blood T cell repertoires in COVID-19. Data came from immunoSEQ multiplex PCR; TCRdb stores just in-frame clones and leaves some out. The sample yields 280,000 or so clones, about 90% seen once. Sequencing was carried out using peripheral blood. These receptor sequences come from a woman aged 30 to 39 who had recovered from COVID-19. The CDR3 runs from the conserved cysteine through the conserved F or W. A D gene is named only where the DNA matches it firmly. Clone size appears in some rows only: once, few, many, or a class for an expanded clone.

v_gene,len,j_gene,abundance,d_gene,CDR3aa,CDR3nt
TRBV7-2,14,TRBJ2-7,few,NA,CASSAGQSSYEQYF,TGTGCCAGCAGCGCCGGACAGAGCTCCTACGAGCAGTACTTC
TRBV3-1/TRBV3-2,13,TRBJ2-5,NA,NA,CASSPSSQETQYF,TGTGCCAGCAGCCCAAGCTCCCAAGAGACCCAGTACTTC
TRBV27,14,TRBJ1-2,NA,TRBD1,CASSFGRGVYGYTF,TGTGCCAGCAGTTTTGGCAGGGGGGTCTATGGCTACACCTTC
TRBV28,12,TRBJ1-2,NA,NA,CASSSGQRGYTF,TGTGCCAGCAGTTCCGGACAGAGGGGCTACACCTTC
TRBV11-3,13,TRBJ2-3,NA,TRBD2,CASSLGPGGAQYF,TGTGCCAGCAGCTTAGGCCCGGGAGGCGCGCAGTATTTT
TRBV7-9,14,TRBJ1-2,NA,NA,CASSSTGINYGYTF,TGTGCCAGCAGCTCCACGGGGATCAACTATGGCTACACCTTC
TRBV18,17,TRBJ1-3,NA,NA,CASSPITAGLSGNTIYF,TGTGCCAGCTCACCCATAACGGCAGGCCTCTCTGGAAACACCATATATTTT
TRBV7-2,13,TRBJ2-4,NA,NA,CASSLNTGNIQYF,TGTGCCAGCAGCTTAAACACAGGAAACATTCAGTACTTC
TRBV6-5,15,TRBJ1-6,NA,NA,CASSYSSPSSSPLHF,TGTGCCAGCAGTTACTCAAGCCCTTCGTCATCACCCCTCCACTTT
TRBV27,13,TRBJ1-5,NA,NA,CASSGGSNQPQHF,TGTGCCAGCAGCGGAGGAAGTAATCAGCCCCAGCATTTT